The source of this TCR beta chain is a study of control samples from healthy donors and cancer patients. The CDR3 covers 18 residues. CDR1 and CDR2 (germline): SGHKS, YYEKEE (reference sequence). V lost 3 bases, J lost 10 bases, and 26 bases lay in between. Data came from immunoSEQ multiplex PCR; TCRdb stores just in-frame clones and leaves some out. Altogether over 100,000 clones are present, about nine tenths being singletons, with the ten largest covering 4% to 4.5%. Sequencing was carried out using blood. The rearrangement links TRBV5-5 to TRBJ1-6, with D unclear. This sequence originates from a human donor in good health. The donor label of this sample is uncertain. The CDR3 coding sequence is TGTGCCAGCAGCTCCGGAGGTTCATTCAATTCCCCTCCGTCACCCCTCCACTTT. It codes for CASSSGGSFNSPPSPLHF.